Presented here are 20 T cell receptor beta chains from one specimen sequenced in a study of shared clonotypes between healthy human individuals (dated by TCRdb to about 2020). Receptors were amplified or captured by the immunoSEQ multiplex PCR assay. Not all clones reach the TCRdb copy of this immuneACCESS table, which keeps in-frame sequences only. Checked studies attribute under half of the gap to unresolved V genes and leave the rest unexplained. Counted in this sample were over 850,000 clones; roughly 74% of them appeared once. 0.5% to 0.65% of the sample belongs to the ten largest clones. The sequenced material came from memory CD4+ T cells from PBMCs. This specimen's cell subset or site label, per the study, means: CD45RA-negative fraction. The receptors shown here come from a young man in good health. Some clones in this sample may be carry-over from other donors' samples.

The chain couples TRBV18 to TRBJ2-1; D not certain. Per the germline V gene, CDR1 is KGHSH and CDR2 is LQKENI. CDR3 length: 12 residues. Trimming pared 10 bases from V and 6 bases from J, leaving 13 bases between. This chain's CDR3 is CATSALGNEQFF. Written as DNA, the CDR3 is TGTGCCACCTCCGCCCTGGGCAATGAGCAGTTCTTC.

The J gene is TRBJ2-7, the V gene TRBV6-8, with D possibly being TRBD1 (6 bases). The V end was cut by 0 bases, the J end by 0 bases, with 15 bases between. Germline CDR1 reads MNHGY; CDR2 reads SAAAGT. The CDR3 runs 17 residues. CDR3 DNA: TGTGCCAGCAGTTACTCGATATGGGGACATAGCTCCTACGAGCAGTACTTC. Translation gives CASSYSIWGHSSYEQYF.

Comment on this clone: It is likely a read error: a sequence one base away is far more abundant. The chain uses TRBV28 and TRBJ1-4, with a tentative D call TRBD1 (6 bases). The CDR3 covers 15 residues. Trimming stripped 5 bases from V and 8 bases from J, with 18 bases between. Germline V gene sequence: CDR1 MDHEN, CDR2 SYDVKM. CDR3 in amino acids: CASSENRERIEKLFF. The CDR3 DNA sequence: TGTGCCAGCAGTGAGAACAGGGAGCGGATCGAAAAACTGTTTTTT.

This clone was counted a single time. J is TRBJ2-6 and V is TRBV4-2, with a tentative D call TRBD1 (5 bases). CDR3 length: 18 residues. V was shortened by 1 base and J by 0 bases, with 13 bases between the two germline ends. CDR1 and CDR2 (germline): LGHNA, YNFKEQ. CDR3 sequence reads: CASSQATRVDSGANVLTF. DNA of the CDR3: TGTGCCAGCAGCCAAGCTACCAGGGTCGACTCTGGGGCCAACGTCCTGACTTTC.

This clone was seen only once. The V and J genes are TRBV7-2 and TRBJ1-2, with D perhaps matching TRBD1 (5 bases). The V gene lost 4 bases and the J gene lost 4 bases, with 10 bases spanning the gap. The length of the CDR3 is 13 residues. Per the germline V gene, CDR1 is SGHTA and CDR2 is FQGNSA. This CDR3 reads CASSSRVGYGYTF. The CDR3 region has the DNA TGTGCCAGCAGCTCCAGGGTTGGCTATGGCTACACCTTC.

Concerning this clone itself: The sample carries other DNA sequences with the same CDR3. The chain recombines TRBV18 with TRBJ2-7; D not certain. This CDR3 is built from 12 residues. Germline CDR1 KGHSH, CDR2 LQKENI. Deletions cut 2 bases from V and 4 bases from J, with 6 bases between. The DNA for the CDR3 is TGTGCCAGCTCACCAAATGGGTACGAGCAGTACTTC. This codes for CASSPNGYEQYF.

The V and J genes are TRBV6-5 and TRBJ1-3, with 10 bases identical to TRBD1. Germline V gene data show CDR1 as MNHEY and CDR2 as SVGAGI. The CDR3 covers 15 residues. Trimming took 9 bases from V and 0 from J; bases not matched to a gene: 5. The CDR3 sequence: CASGQGESSGNTIYF. The CDR3 DNA is TGTGCCAGTGGACAGGGGGAGAGCTCTGGAAACACCATATATTTT.

The V and J genes are TRBV28 and TRBJ1-4; TRBD1 might be the D (5 bases). Looked up from germline, CDR1 is MDHEN and CDR2 is SYDVKM. The CDR3 has 11 residues. With 8 bases removed from V and 8 bases from J, the gap between germline ends came to 9 bases. The CDR3 region is CASGGREKLFF. The CDR3 DNA is TGTGCCAGCGGGGGTCGGGAAAAACTGTTTTTT.

This clone was seen once. The genes are TRBV5-4 and TRBJ2-2; 9 bases align to TRBD1. Germline V lookup: CDR1 SGHNT, CDR2 YYREEE (reference sequence). The CDR3 length is 16 residues. With 4 bases clipped from V and 7 bases from J, the junction kept 11 bases outside the gene matches. CDR3 protein: CASSATTGGRDGELFF. CDR3 in DNA: TGTGCCAGCAGCGCAACAACAGGGGGCAGGGACGGGGAGCTGTTTTTT.

With respect to this clone: Other DNA sequences in the same sample also yield this CDR3. This rearrangement joins TRBV2 to TRBJ2-6; D ambiguous. Germline V gene data show CDR1 as SNHLY and CDR2 as FYNNEI. The CDR3 loop spans 14 amino acids. V lost 3 bases and J 0 bases, leaving 3 bases between the germline ends. The CDR3 DNA reads as TGTGCCAGCAGTGATTCCTCTGGGGCCAACGTCCTGACTTTC. As protein: CASSDSSGANVLTF. The whole variable domain, filled in from reference TRBV2 and TRBJ2-6, reads EPEVTQTPSHQVTQMGQEVILRCVPISNHLYFYWYRQILGQKVEFLVSFYNNEISEKSEIFDDQFSVERPDGSNFTLKIRSTKLEDSAMYFCASSDSSGANVLTFGAGSRLTVL.

J is TRBJ2-7 and V is TRBV5-1; D may be TRBD1 (6 bases). V was clipped by 0 bases and J by 2 bases, with 12 bases between them. CDR3 size: 15 residues. Looked up from germline, CDR1 is SGHRS and CDR2 is YFSETQ. CDR3 in amino acids: CASSLAAGTPYEQYF. CDR3 DNA: TGCGCCAGCAGCTTGGCGGCAGGGACACCCTACGAGCAGTACTTC. Using reference TRBV5-1 and TRBJ2-7 for the parts outside the CDR3, the full variable domain is KAGVTQTPRYLIKTRGQQVTLSCSPISGHRSVSWYQQTPGQGLQFLFEYFSETQRNKGNFPGRFSGRQFSNSRSEMNVSTLELGDSALYLCASSLAAGTPYEQYFGPGTRLTVT.

This clone was recorded at least ten times. The rearrangement joins TRBV28 to TRBJ1-1, with D tentatively TRBD1 (5 bases). Germline CDR1 MDHEN, CDR2 SYDVKM. V was pared by 7 bases and J by 1 base, with 10 bases between. The CDR3 has 13 residues. CDR3 bases: TGTGCCAGCATCGTGGGGCAGAACACTGAAGCTTTCTTT. Translated: CASIVGQNTEAFF.

This clone was detected a few times. The rearrangement links TRBV30 to TRBJ2-7; 11 bases line up with TRBD2. The V gene end was trimmed by 1 base and the J gene end by 6 bases; junction bases not matched to a gene: 8. The CDR3 runs to 15 residues. Germline assignment: CDR1 GTSNPN and CDR2 SVGIG (reference sequence). CDR3 protein: CAWSAGLADGGEQYF. The CDR3 DNA reads TGTGCCTGGAGTGCGGGACTAGCGGACGGGGGCGAGCAGTACTTC.

The chain recombines TRBV28 with TRBJ1-2, with 7 positions matching TRBD1. With V trimmed by 6 bases and J by 2 bases, 6 bases remained unmatched. CDR3 size: 14 residues. The germline gives CDR1 MDHEN, CDR2 SYDVKM. DNA for the CDR3: TGTGCCAGCAGAACAGGGGTGTTAAACTATGGCTACACCTTC. Encoded protein: CASRTGVLNYGYTF.

For this clone: One junction end disagrees with the germline gene, perhaps due to a read error. V is TRBV11-3 and J is TRBJ2-6; D gene unclear. This CDR3 region has 17 residues. Germline V gene lookup returns CDR1 SGHNT and CDR2 YENEEA. CDR3 bases: TGTGCAAGCAGCTCGCACTTCGATCTCGACAAGTCGGGCCAACTGACTTTC. Translation: CASSSHFDLDKSGQLTF.

The rearrangement joins TRBV5-6 to TRBJ2-3; D is unclear. This CDR3 has 15 amino acids. CDR1 SGHDT and CDR2 YYEEEE come from the germline V gene. The V end lost 0 bases, the J end lost 2 bases, and 10 bases lay between the germline ends. The CDR3 DNA is TGTGCCAGCAGCTTGGGTCCCTTGAACACAGATACGCAGTATTTT. Amino acid sequence: CASSLGPLNTDTQYF.

The chain employs TRBV28 and TRBJ2-5; D may be TRBD1 (6 bases). The CDR3 is 15 residues long. Germline loops: CDR1 MDHEN, CDR2 SYDVKM. The V gene lost 7 bases and the J gene lost 0 bases, with 15 bases spanning the gap. The CDR3 is CASNRAGQYQETQYF. The CDR3 DNA follows: TGTGCCAGCAATCGGGCCGGACAGTACCAAGAGACCCAGTACTTC.

This rearrangement joins TRBV7-8 to TRBJ2-7; D is unclear. This CDR3 spans 12 amino acids. Germline V lookup: CDR1 SGHVS, CDR2 FQNEAQ. V gave up 6 bases and J gave up 6 bases, with 12 bases separating them. The CDR3 reads CASRSVGGEQYF. The CDR3 DNA sequence: TGTGCCAGCAGGTCGGTGGGTGGCGAGCAGTACTTC.

The chain combines TRBV6-5 with TRBJ2-2; the D gene could be TRBD1 or TRBD2 (5 bases each). Trimming left V 4 bases short and J 5 bases short, with 8 bases between. The CDR3 runs 13 residues. From germline, CDR1 is MNHEY and CDR2 SVGAGI. CDR3 residues: CASSSWGTGELFF. For the CDR3, the DNA is TGTGCCAGCAGTTCATGGGGGACCGGGGAGCTGTTTTTT.

V and J are TRBV7-2 and TRBJ2-3, with D unclear. CDR1 is SGHTA, CDR2 FQGNSA, per germline. The CDR3 consists of 16 residues. Trimming took off 5 bases at V and 9 bases at J, with 24 bases between the two ends. The CDR3 loop reads CASSPPLVAAETTQYF. CDR3 sequence (DNA): TGTGCCAGCAGCCCCCCCCTAGTCGCGGCTGAGACGACGCAGTATTTT.